This TCR beta chain was sequenced in a study of blood T cell repertoires in COVID-19. About the study: Material from acute and convalescent COVID-19 was sourced from the United States, Italy and Spain. From T cells, B-cell-depleted T cells, or PBMCs came the material, which was cDNA or gDNA.

This clone was seen more than once but under ten times. In the source study's methods: How many nucleated cells were present was estimated from reference gene primer amplification. The assay was immunoSEQ multiplex PCR, and TCRdb's table has in-frame clones only and misses some. V, J and clone size derive from that table, while D and trimming were established from the DNA sequence. The table records some 110,000 clones, 70% to 90% of them present only once. The germline V gene encodes CDR1 SQVTM and CDR2 ANQGSEA. V shed 6 bases and J 9 bases; nucleotides not matched to a gene: 18. The CDR3 is 16 residues long.

The V gene is TRBV29-1, the J gene TRBJ2-1; 9 bases align to TRBD2. The sequence was collected from a man aged 65 to 85 who had recovered from COVID-19. The sequenced material came from peripheral blood. CDR3 bases: TGCAGCGTCCCCAGGTCGCGGGGGGGGAATTCGGGTGAGCAGTTCTTC. This gives the protein CSVPRSRGGNSGEQFF.